This T cell receptor beta chain is drawn from a study of blood T cell repertoires in COVID-19. Seattle researchers signed up patients amid active infection and tracked them longitudinally. Per the study methods: Researchers report that nucleated cell counts were estimated from reference gene primer amplification. Data came from immunoSEQ multiplex PCR; TCRdb stores just in-frame clones and leaves some out. That table supplies the V and J calls and clone size; D and trimming were determined from the DNA. The sample lists about 300,000 clones; approximately 90% were seen once. The sequencing sample was made of peripheral blood. This TCR came from a woman aged 25 to 39 with COVID-19, enrolled during active disease.

The DNA for the CDR3 is TGTGCCAGCAGTTCCGGGGGGCGCGTTGCCGGGGAGCTGTTTTTT. Translation: CASSSGGRVAGELFF. The chain employs TRBV28 and TRBJ2-2; possibly TRBD2 for D (7 bases). Germline CDR1 and CDR2: MDHEN and SYDVKM. The CDR3 loop spans 15 amino acids. V lost 4 bases, J lost 6 bases, and 15 bases lay in between.